This TCR beta chain comes out of a study of shared clonotypes between healthy human individuals. Points from the study as a whole: Sampling involved blood alone; tissue repertoires likely differ. Naive CD4 clonotypes were shared across several donors at 4.5% to 6%.

V shed 2 bases and J 4 bases; nucleotides not matched to a gene: 10. The CDR3 is 16 amino acids. Germline CDR1 reads ENHRY; CDR2 reads SYGVKD. Worth noting for this clone: Its cognate antigen is unknown.

At the deep level, the assay was run. Sequencing used immunoSEQ multiplex PCR; TCRdb keeps in-frame clones, though not all of them. The sample comprises hundreds of thousands of clones, around four fifths of which are singletons, and more than 1.5% rests with the top ten. The rearrangement uses TRBV10-3 and TRBJ1-2, with TRBD1 matching 7 bases. The sequenced sample consisted of memory CD4+ T cells sorted from blood. Specified subset: CD45RA-negative fraction. The receptor was derived from a woman between 25 and 40 years old in good health. In DNA, the CDR3 is TGTGCCATCAGTGAGACCACAGGAGGGGGCATCTATGGCTACACCTTC. This gives the protein CAISETTGGGIYGYTF.